Described below is a single T cell receptor beta chain sequence and its context. Its antigen is undetermined. Sequencing used immunoSEQ multiplex PCR; TCRdb keeps in-frame clones, though not all of them. The table has around 80,000 clones, more than 85% seen once. Germline V gene sequence: CDR1 SGHDT, CDR2 YYEEEE. The CDR3 length is 12 residues. The germline V and J ends were trimmed by 1 base and 3 bases, with 5 bases remaining between them. These data belong to a study of OX40 agonist ivuxolimab in advanced cancers. Study results and limitations: CD8+ T cells were the subset that, on average, had more expanded clones than CD4+.

The sequenced sample was CD4+ or CD8+ T cells sorted from blood, obtained in a trial of the OX40 agonist ivuxolimab. The gene calls are TRBV5-6 and TRBJ2-7; D uncertain. This clonotype was sampled from an adult with an advanced solid tumor such as melanoma, head and neck, liver or kidney cancer. CDR3 loop: CASSLTDYEQYF. The CDR3 region has the DNA TGTGCCAGCAGCTTGACAGACTACGAGCAGTACTTC.